The 32 T cell receptor beta chains below all came from one sample that was sequenced in a study of T cell changes during pregnancy in multiple sclerosis. Libraries were prepared by immunoSEQ multiplex PCR; TCRdb keeps only in-frame clonotypes and omits some of them. The sample contains 100,000 or so clones, about nine tenths of which appear only once. The source was peripheral blood, collected after pregnancy. These receptors were collected from a female donor with multiple sclerosis, enrolled in a pregnancy study.

J is TRBJ1-1 and V is TRBV5-1, with 7 bases aligning to TRBD1. The CDR3 extends over 13 amino acids. Germline assignment: CDR1 SGHRS and CDR2 YFSETQ. V shed 4 bases, J shed 7 bases, and the junction held 7 bases outside the gene matches. The CDR3 nucleotides read TGCGCCAGCAGCCAACCGGGACAGCTTGAAGCTTTCTTT. Residues: CASSQPGQLEAFF.

The rearrangement uses TRBV6-5 and TRBJ2-3; possible D gene TRBD2, 5 bases. From germline, CDR1 is MNHEY and CDR2 SVGAGI. With 0 bases removed from V and 4 bases from J, the gap between germline ends came to 11 bases. The CDR3 totals 15 residues. CDR3 sequence reads: CASSYSRVAPDTQYF. CDR3 bases: TGTGCCAGCAGTTACTCTAGAGTAGCGCCAGATACGCAGTATTTT.

The V call is TRBV14, the J call TRBJ2-6; D is undetermined. Looked up from germline, CDR1 is SGHDN and CDR2 is FVKESK. The length of the CDR3 is 15 residues. V lost 0 bases to trimming and J lost 2 bases, with 5 bases between them. The CDR3 DNA sequence: TGTGCCAGCAGCCAAGATGGCACTGGGGCCAACGTCCTGACTTTC. This gives the protein CASSQDGTGANVLTF.

This chain uses TRBV5-4 with TRBJ1-4; D call uncertain. Germline CDR1 reads SGHNT; CDR2 reads YYREEE (reference sequence). V was pared by 4 bases and J by 8 bases, with 18 bases between. This CDR3 has 15 residues. Written as DNA, the CDR3 is TGTGCCAGCAGCCAAAAAACCGGGGAGTCGGAAAAACTGTTTTTT. Protein product: CASSQKTGESEKLFF.

The chain couples TRBV29-1 to TRBJ1-2; D uncertain. CDR1 and CDR2 from the germline V gene are SQVTM and ANQGSEA. Trimming took 6 bases from V and 4 from J, leaving 21 bases between them. The CDR3 is 15 residues long. The CDR3 here is CSVPKVLQGVYGYTF. CDR3 nucleotides: TGCAGCGTCCCAAAGGTGCTTCAAGGAGTCTATGGCTACACCTTC.

This clone was seen just once. The V call is TRBV15, the J call TRBJ2-7, with D perhaps matching TRBD1 (6 bases). CDR1 and CDR2 (germline): LNHNV, YYDKDF (reference sequence). Trimming stripped 0 bases from V and 4 bases from J, with 10 bases between. The CDR3 is 14 residues long. CDR3 in amino acids: CATSRDGTFYEQYF. CDR3 DNA sequence: TGTGCCACCAGCAGAGATGGGACATTTTACGAGCAGTACTTC.

This chain links TRBV6-5 with TRBJ1-2; D gene unclear. The V gene's germline CDR1 is MNHEY and CDR2 SVGAGI. Trimming took 2 bases from V and 1 from J, leaving 11 bases between them. CDR3 length equals 15 residues. For the CDR3, the DNA is TGTGCCAGCAGTTACACACCGCCCCTTAACTATGGCTACACCTTC. Protein: CASSYTPPLNYGYTF.

The chain carries TRBV5-8 and TRBJ1-2, with 11 positions matching TRBD1. The CDR3 sequence is 16 residues long. The germline V gene encodes CDR1 SGHTS and CDR2 YDEGEE. Trimming cost V 3 bases and J 5 bases; bases outside gene matches: 9. The CDR3, as DNA: TGTGCCAGCAGCTCCCCCGGGACAGGGGGAAGGTATGGCTACACCTTC. This sequence encodes CASSSPGTGGRYGYTF.

The V call is TRBV9, the J call TRBJ1-2; 8 bases are a match to TRBD1. CDR1 is SGDLS and CDR2 is YYNGEE in the germline V gene. After removal of 4 bases from V and 4 bases from J, the junction contained 6 bases not matched to a gene. This CDR3 contains 14 residues. The CDR3 sequence: CASSQGQGGYGYTF. The DNA of the CDR3 is TGTGCCAGCAGCCAAGGACAGGGAGGCTATGGCTACACCTTC.

The V gene is TRBV25-1, the J gene TRBJ1-3; the match to TRBD1 covers 7 bases. V shed 6 bases and J 8 bases; nucleotides not matched to a gene: 10. The CDR3 consists of 14 residues. Per the germline V gene, CDR1 is MGHDK and CDR2 is SYGVNS. CDR3: CASSAMGTVDTIYF. CDR3 nucleotide sequence: TGTGCCAGCAGCGCGATGGGGACAGTTGACACCATATATTTT.

The J gene is TRBJ2-3, the V gene TRBV30, with 7 bases aligning to TRBD1. CDR1 GTSNPN and CDR2 SVGIG come from the germline V gene (reference sequence). The V and J ends lost 3 bases and 6 bases, in that order; junction bases with no gene match: 18. CDR3 length: 17 amino acids. CDR3 protein: CAWSKREGPTGQDTQYF. DNA of the CDR3: TGTGCCTGGAGCAAGCGAGAAGGTCCAACGGGACAGGATACGCAGTATTTT.

This clone was observed a single time. The DNA for the CDR3 is TGTGCCAGCAGCTTGGGCTCTATGGAAGCTTTCTTT. Its translation is CASSLGSMEAFF. The chain is built from TRBV5-6 and TRBJ1-1; D not resolved. Trimming shortened V by 0 bases and J by 8 bases, and 8 bases separated the two germline ends. From germline, CDR1 is SGHDT and CDR2 YYEEEE. CDR3 length: 12 amino acids.

The CDR3 coding sequence is TGCGCCAGCAGCTTGGAATTTCAGGGGGGTAATTCACCCCTCCACTTT. This translates into CASSLEFQGGNSPLHF. The chain links TRBV5-1 to TRBJ1-6, with 7 nucleotides matching TRBD1. V shed 0 bases, J shed 6 bases, and the junction held 6 bases outside the gene matches. Germline V gene sequence: CDR1 SGHRS, CDR2 YFSETQ. The CDR3 runs 16 residues.

This rearrangement joins TRBV7-6 to TRBJ2-2, with D perhaps TRBD1 (5 bases). The CDR3 runs 15 residues. CDR1 is SGHVS and CDR2 is FNYEAQ in the germline V gene. Trimming removed 2 bases at V and 4 bases at J, with 11 bases between. The CDR3 protein is CASSLQRQTTGELFF. The CDR3 DNA reads as TGTGCCAGCAGCTTACAAAGACAGACCACCGGGGAGCTGTTTTTT.

This chain uses TRBV29-1 with TRBJ1-3; no definite D call. Germline values: CDR1 SQVTM, CDR2 ANQGSEA. V lost 4 bases to trimming and J lost 3 bases, with 7 bases between them. This CDR3 spans 12 amino acids. CDR3 sequence (DNA): TGCAGCGTTGGTGGAGGTGGAAACACCATATATTTT. Translating gives CSVGGGGNTIYF.

The gene calls are TRBV7-3 and TRBJ2-1, with a tentative D call TRBD1 (7 bases). Per the germline V gene, CDR1 is SGHTA and CDR2 is FQGTGA. There are 14 residues in the CDR3. Trimming pared 0 bases from V and 14 bases from J, leaving 17 bases between. CDR3: CASSLTEGATGKFF. The CDR3 region has the DNA TGTGCCAGCAGCTTAACGGAGGGGGCCACGGGAAAGTTCTTC.

The chain has TRBV27 and TRBJ2-1; 11 nucleotides line up with TRBD1. Germline V gene lookup returns CDR1 MNHEY and CDR2 SMNVEV (reference sequence). J was trimmed by 7 bases and V by 8 bases; bases with no gene match: 4. This CDR3 comprises 13 residues. The CDR3 reads CASGTGGGNEQFF. DNA of the CDR3: TGTGCCAGCGGGACAGGGGGGGGGAATGAGCAGTTCTTC.

J is TRBJ1-2 and V is TRBV6-1; 10 bases fit TRBD1. In germline, CDR1 is MNHNS, CDR2 SASEGT. V lost 1 base to trimming and J lost 4 bases; unmatched junction nucleotides: 3. The CDR3 spans 15 residues. Here the CDR3 reads CASSEGQGALYGYTF. In DNA, the CDR3 is TGTGCCAGCAGTGAAGGACAGGGGGCCCTCTATGGCTACACCTTC.

Written as DNA, the CDR3 is TGTGCCAGCAGCTTAGAGGGACTAGCAGGGGATACGCAGTATTTT. Its protein is CASSLEGLAGDTQYF. V usage is TRBV7-2 and J usage is TRBJ2-3; TRBD2 matches 9 bases. This CDR3 has 15 amino acids. The V gene's germline CDR1 is SGHTA and CDR2 FQGNSA. With 1 base clipped from V and 6 bases from J, the junction kept 5 bases outside the gene matches.

This sequence joins TRBV10-1 and TRBJ2-1; D may be TRBD2 (5 bases). CDR3 size: 15 residues. Germline CDR1 is WNHNN and CDR2 is SYGVQD (reference sequence). V lost 0 bases and J 0 bases, leaving 6 bases between the germline ends. The DNA for the CDR3 is TGCGCCAGCAGTGAGTCAGGGAGCTCCTACAATGAGCAGTTCTTC. The encoded protein is CASSESGSSYNEQFF.

This clone is deemed medium-sized (0.01 to 0.1%). The V and J genes are TRBV7-9 and TRBJ1-6; D possibly corresponds to TRBD1 (5 bases). This CDR3 contains 16 residues. Per germline, CDR1 SEHNR and CDR2 FQNEAQ (reference sequence). Trimming removed 4 bases from V and 10 bases from J, with 20 bases in between. In nucleotides, the CDR3 is TGTGCCAGCAGCTCCTACGGGGGGTTTTGGAACTCACCCCTCCACTTT. As protein: CASSSYGGFWNSPLHF.

In its sample, this clone was seen a few times. The rearrangement joins TRBV19 to TRBJ1-4; 7 bases fit TRBD1. The CDR3 has 13 residues. The germline V gene has CDR1 LNHDA and CDR2 SQIVND (reference sequence). J was trimmed by 5 bases and V by 8 bases; bases with no gene match: 5. CDR3 nucleotide sequence: TGTGCCAGTCAGATACAGGGGAATGAAAAACTGTTTTTT. Translated, it gives CASQIQGNEKLFF.

The genes are TRBV7-6 and TRBJ2-5, with D uncertain. Germline CDR1 SGHVS, CDR2 FNYEAQ. This CDR3 is built from 14 residues. The ends were cut back, 5 bases at V and 1 base at J, with 11 bases in the middle. The CDR3 region is CASSPRVTQETQYF. CDR3 nucleotides: TGTGCCAGCAGCCCCCGGGTCACCCAAGAGACCCAGTACTTC.

This clone was seen a few times. The chain links TRBV19 to TRBJ1-1; TRBD1 is a possible D gene (5 bases). Germline V gene data show CDR1 as LNHDA and CDR2 as SQIVND (reference sequence). There are 14 residues in the CDR3. V was cut by 6 bases and J by 2 bases, with 13 bases left in between. CDR3 region: CASRGALINTEAFF. For the CDR3, the DNA is TGTGCCAGTAGAGGGGCACTGATAAACACTGAAGCTTTCTTT. Using reference TRBV19 and TRBJ1-1 for the parts outside the CDR3, the full variable domain is DGGITQSPKYLFRKEGQNVTLSCEQNLNHDAMYWYRQDPGQGLRLIYYSQIVNDFQKGDIAEGYSVSREKKESFPLTVTSAQKNPTAFYLCASRGALINTEAFFGQGTRLTVV.

V is TRBV6-6 and J is TRBJ1-1, with TRBD1 matching over 8 bases. Germline V CDR1 and CDR2: MNHNY, SVGAGI (reference sequence). V shed 8 bases and J 4 bases; nucleotides not matched to a gene: 6. The CDR3 sequence is 13 residues long. CDR3 sequence: CASRHDRGTEAFF. CDR3 DNA sequence: TGTGCCAGCCGACACGACAGGGGCACTGAAGCTTTCTTT.

The chain recombines TRBV7-9 with TRBJ2-3; D is undetermined. This CDR3 contains 13 residues. Germline V gene data show CDR1 as SEHNR and CDR2 as FQNEAQ (reference sequence). The germline V and J ends were trimmed by 0 bases and 3 bases, with 4 bases remaining between them. The DNA for the CDR3 is TGTGCCAGCAGCTTAGCGTCAACAGATACGCAGTATTTT. It is translated as CASSLASTDTQYF.

The CDR3 DNA follows: TGTGCCAGTTGGGGGGTTTATGGCTACACCTTC. Encoded protein: CASWGVYGYTF. The rearrangement uses TRBV19 and TRBJ1-2; a weak D match, TRBD1 (5 bases). This CDR3 contains 11 residues. V lost 8 bases to trimming and J lost 5 bases, with 9 bases between them. Germline CDR1 LNHDA, CDR2 SQIVND (reference sequence). The full variable domain, completed using reference TRBV19 and TRBJ1-2, is DGGITQSPKYLFRKEGQNVTLSCEQNLNHDAMYWYRQDPGQGLRLIYYSQIVNDFQKGDIAEGYSVSREKKESFPLTVTSAQKNPTAFYLCASWGVYGYTFGSGTRLTVV.

The J gene is TRBJ1-3, the V gene TRBV10-2, with TRBD1 as a possible D gene (5 bases). Between the trimmed V and J ends, which lost 6 bases and 2 bases, there was a span of 8 bases. Germline V gene data show CDR1 as WSHSY and CDR2 as SAAADI. The CDR3 length is 13 residues. CDR3 coding DNA: TGCGCCAGCAGAACAGGACCTGGAAACACCATATATTTT. This translates into CASRTGPGNTIYF.

The V call is TRBV18, the J call TRBJ2-1, with D unclear. Germline V gene lookup returns CDR1 KGHSH and CDR2 LQKENI. The V end lost 3 bases, the J end lost 0 bases, and 12 bases lay between the germline ends. The CDR3 covers 16 residues. The CDR3 sequence is CASSPSSRSSYNEQFF. DNA of the CDR3: TGTGCCAGCTCACCCTCTAGTAGGAGCTCCTACAATGAGCAGTTCTTC. Looking up the rest from reference TRBV18 and TRBJ2-1 gives the full variable domain: NAGVMQNPRHLVRRRGQEARLRCSPMKGHSHVYWYRQLPEEGLKFMVYLQKENIIDESGMPKERFSAEFPKEGPSILRIQQVVRGDSAAYFCASSPSSRSSYNEQFFGPGTRLTVL.

V is TRBV7-8 and J is TRBJ2-1; D is ambiguous. Per germline, CDR1 SGHVS and CDR2 FQNEAQ. The CDR3 sequence is 16 residues long. V gave up 1 base and J gave up 1 base, with 11 bases separating them. CDR3: CASSLVGELSYNEQFF. DNA of the CDR3: TGTGCCAGCAGCTTAGTGGGCGAGTTATCCTACAATGAGCAGTTCTTC.

There are a few counts of this clone. The gene calls are TRBV4-2 and TRBJ2-2; 9 nucleotides agree with TRBD2. Per germline, CDR1 LGHNA and CDR2 YNFKEQ. The CDR3 loop spans 15 amino acids. The V and J ends lost 1 base and 5 bases, in that order; junction bases with no gene match: 2. This CDR3 is CASSQGLAETGELFF. The CDR3 nucleotides read TGTGCCAGCAGCCAAGGACTAGCGGAGACCGGGGAGCTGTTTTTT.

This sequence joins TRBV27 and TRBJ1-2; 7 nucleotides agree with TRBD1. The CDR3 is made up of 15 amino acids. V shed 4 bases and J 2 bases; nucleotides not matched to a gene: 7. Germline assignment: CDR1 MNHEY and CDR2 SMNVEV (reference sequence). The CDR3 sequence is CASSSSPGQNYGYTF. CDR3 in DNA: TGTGCCAGCAGTTCCTCGCCGGGACAGAACTATGGCTACACCTTC.